Listed below are T cell receptor beta chains from one sample, sequenced in a study of shared clonotypes between healthy human individuals. TCRdb keeps only in-frame clones here, not all; method: immunoSEQ multiplex PCR. This sample yields 2 million to 2.5 million clones, of which 80% to 95% are seen a single time; around 0.4% belongs to the top ten. Sequencing input: naive CD4+ T cells from PBMCs. Source of these receptors: a man aged 18 to 30 in good health. Some clones in this sample may be carry-over from other donors' samples. The CDR3 runs from the conserved cysteine through the conserved F or W. The order of the fields is V gene, clone size, J gene, D gene, CDR3 protein, CDR3 DNA. A D gene is named only where the DNA matches it firmly. The size entry is marked missing in some rows and otherwise reads once, few, many or a size class.

v_gene: TRBV28; abundance: -; j_gene: TRBJ1-1; d_gene: -; CDR3aa: CASSLFRMNTEAFF; CDR3nt: TGTGCCAGCAGTTTATTCAGGATGAACACTGAAGCTTTCTTT
v_gene: TRBV27; abundance: -; j_gene: TRBJ2-5; d_gene: -; CDR3aa: CASSPRVSETQYF; CDR3nt: TGTGCCAGCAGTCCACGGGTGTCAGAGACCCAGTACTTC
v_gene: TRBV29-1; abundance: -; j_gene: TRBJ1-1; d_gene: -; CDR3aa: CSGRGGTEAFF; CDR3nt: TGCAGTGGGAGGGGGGGCACTGAAGCTTTCTTT
v_gene: TRBV11-2; abundance: -; j_gene: TRBJ2-7; d_gene: -; CDR3aa: CASSLRGYEQYF; CDR3nt: TGTGCCAGCAGCTTAAGGGGCTACGAGCAGTACTTC
v_gene: TRBV28; abundance: -; j_gene: TRBJ2-7; d_gene: TRBD2; CDR3aa: CASGGGEGLYEQYF; CDR3nt: TGTGCCAGCGGCGGGGGAGAGGGGCTTTACGAGCAGTACTTC
v_gene: TRBV7-9; abundance: -; j_gene: TRBJ2-2; d_gene: TRBD2; CDR3aa: CASSSREGTNNTGELFF; CDR3nt: TGTGCCAGCAGCTCCCGGGAGGGCACCAATAACACCGGGGAGCTGTTTTTT
v_gene: TRBV2; abundance: once; j_gene: TRBJ2-7; d_gene: TRBD1; CDR3aa: CASSAGQGAYEQYF; CDR3nt: TGTGCCAGCAGTGCCGGGCAGGGGGCCTACGAGCAGTACTTC
v_gene: TRBV6-5; abundance: once; j_gene: TRBJ2-2; d_gene: -; CDR3aa: CASSYVQGGGELFF; CDR3nt: TGTGCCAGCAGTTACGTACAGGGTGGCGGGGAGCTGTTTTTT
v_gene: TRBV5-8; abundance: -; j_gene: TRBJ1-1; d_gene: TRBD1; CDR3aa: CASSPGTGAQTEAFF; CDR3nt: TGTGCCAGCAGCCCAGGGACAGGGGCCCAGACTGAAGCTTTCTTT
v_gene: TRBV29-1; abundance: -; j_gene: TRBJ1-1; d_gene: TRBD1; CDR3aa: CSTGTGVTEAFF; CDR3nt: TGCAGCACGGGGACAGGGGTCACTGAAGCTTTCTTT
v_gene: TRBV5-6; abundance: -; j_gene: TRBJ2-1; d_gene: TRBD2; CDR3aa: CASSQGLDSYNEQFF; CDR3nt: TGTGCCAGCAGCCAAGGACTAGACTCCTACAATGAGCAGTTCTTC
v_gene: TRBV6-5; abundance: -; j_gene: TRBJ1-5; d_gene: -; CDR3aa: CASSYSPDPSSQHF; CDR3nt: TGTGCCAGCAGTTACTCCCCGGACCCTTCCTCACAGCATTTT
v_gene: TRBV5-1; abundance: -; j_gene: TRBJ2-3; d_gene: TRBD2; CDR3aa: CASSLELAAFTDTQYF; CDR3nt: TGCGCCAGCAGCTTGGAACTAGCGGCCTTCACAGATACGCAGTATTTT
v_gene: TRBV28; abundance: -; j_gene: TRBJ2-3; d_gene: TRBD1; CDR3aa: CASSLPQGADTQYF; CDR3nt: TGTGCCAGCAGCTTACCGCAGGGGGCAGATACGCAGTATTTT
v_gene: TRBV7-3; abundance: once; j_gene: TRBJ2-3; d_gene: -; CDR3aa: CASSLSRRGKTQRDTQYF; CDR3nt: TGTGCCAGCAGCTTAAGTCGGCGCGGGAAGACTCAGAGAGATACGCAGTATTTT
v_gene: TRBV18; abundance: -; j_gene: TRBJ1-2; d_gene: -; CDR3aa: CASSPPGQAVLLGYTF; CDR3nt: TGTGCCAGCTCACCACCCGGGCAGGCGGTACTCCTTGGCTACACCTTC
v_gene: TRBV6-1; abundance: -; j_gene: TRBJ2-7; d_gene: -; CDR3aa: CASSEAWESYEQYF; CDR3nt: TGTGCCAGCAGTGAAGCGTGGGAAAGCTACGAGCAGTACTTC
v_gene: TRBV5-6; abundance: -; j_gene: TRBJ2-1; d_gene: -; CDR3aa: CASSLTSLLDEQFF; CDR3nt: TGTGCCAGCAGCTTGACGAGTTTGCTAGATGAGCAGTTCTTC
v_gene: TRBV28; abundance: -; j_gene: TRBJ2-6; d_gene: -; CDR3aa: CASSHGNSGANVLTF; CDR3nt: TGTGCCAGCAGCCACGGGAATTCTGGGGCCAACGTCCTGACTTTC
v_gene: TRBV7-2; abundance: -; j_gene: TRBJ2-7; d_gene: -; CDR3aa: CASSPPSAGEQYF; CDR3nt: TGTGCCAGCAGCCCTCCCTCCGCCGGGGAGCAGTACTTC
v_gene: TRBV19; abundance: -; j_gene: TRBJ2-3; d_gene: TRBD1; CDR3aa: CASSLRQGEDTQYF; CDR3nt: TGTGCCAGTAGTCTCCGACAGGGGGAAGATACGCAGTATTTT
v_gene: TRBV9; abundance: -; j_gene: TRBJ1-3; d_gene: -; CDR3aa: CASSVGGRAGNTIYF; CDR3nt: TGTGCCAGCAGCGTAGGGGGCAGAGCTGGAAACACCATATATTTT
v_gene: TRBV7-9; abundance: -; j_gene: TRBJ1-2; d_gene: -; CDR3aa: CASSLGSSGVNYGYTF; CDR3nt: TGTGCCAGCAGCTTAGGGTCTTCAGGGGTGAACTATGGCTACACCTTC
v_gene: TRBV5-6; abundance: -; j_gene: TRBJ2-3; d_gene: -; CDR3aa: CASSALTKAGLAATDTQYF; CDR3nt: TGTGCCAGCAGCGCACTGACCAAAGCAGGGCTCGCGGCCACAGATACGCAGTATTTT
v_gene: TRBV12-5; abundance: -; j_gene: TRBJ2-5; d_gene: -; CDR3aa: CASEDPCETQYF; CDR3nt: TGTGCTAGTGAGGACCCATGCGAGACCCAGTACTTC
v_gene: TRBV7-6; abundance: -; j_gene: TRBJ2-1; d_gene: -; CDR3aa: CASSLSNEQFF; CDR3nt: TGTGCCAGCAGCTTAAGTAATGAGCAGTTCTTC
v_gene: TRBV27; abundance: -; j_gene: TRBJ2-2; d_gene: -; CDR3aa: CASSPYVDASATGELFF; CDR3nt: TGTGCCAGCAGCCCCTATGTAGATGCTAGCGCAACCGGGGAGCTGTTTTTT
v_gene: TRBV5-1; abundance: -; j_gene: TRBJ2-7; d_gene: -; CDR3aa: CASSSIPGVTYEQYF; CDR3nt: TGCGCCAGCAGCTCGATTCCGGGGGTTACCTACGAGCAGTACTTC
v_gene: TRBV5-1; abundance: -; j_gene: TRBJ2-7; d_gene: TRBD1; CDR3aa: CASGPGTGVYEQYF; CDR3nt: TGCGCCAGCGGCCCCGGGACAGGGGTCTACGAGCAGTACTTC
v_gene: TRBV6-5; abundance: -; j_gene: TRBJ1-5; d_gene: -; CDR3aa: CASSTIQGVNQPQHF; CDR3nt: TGTGCCAGCAGCACGATACAGGGCGTCAATCAGCCCCAGCATTTT
v_gene: TRBV28; abundance: -; j_gene: TRBJ1-3; d_gene: TRBD1; CDR3aa: CASTGQGLISGNTIYF; CDR3nt: TGTGCCAGCACGGGACAGGGGTTGATCTCTGGAAACACCATATATTTT
v_gene: TRBV28; abundance: -; j_gene: TRBJ2-7; d_gene: -; CDR3aa: CASSLSQGRNYEQYF; CDR3nt: TGTGCCAGCAGTTTATCGCAGGGACGGAATTACGAGCAGTACTTC
v_gene: TRBV6-6; abundance: -; j_gene: TRBJ1-2; d_gene: -; CDR3aa: CASSYSGRRGDGYTF; CDR3nt: TGTGCCAGCAGTTACTCGGGCAGGCGGGGTGATGGCTACACCTTC
v_gene: TRBV9; abundance: -; j_gene: TRBJ2-7; d_gene: -; CDR3aa: CASSVQSTAEQYF; CDR3nt: TGTGCCAGCAGCGTACAGAGTACGGCCGAGCAGTACTTC
v_gene: TRBV7-2; abundance: few; j_gene: TRBJ1-5; d_gene: -; CDR3aa: CASSYVGGAGGVSPQHF; CDR3nt: TGTGCCAGCAGCTATGTCGGAGGGGCAGGCGGAGTTTCGCCCCAGCATTTT
v_gene: TRBV18; abundance: few; j_gene: TRBJ1-2; d_gene: -; CDR3aa: CASSPNGVNYGYTF; CDR3nt: TGTGCCAGCTCACCTAACGGGGTTAACTATGGCTACACCTTC
v_gene: TRBV29-1; abundance: -; j_gene: TRBJ2-5; d_gene: TRBD1; CDR3aa: CSHPRGTGETQYF; CDR3nt: TGCAGCCACCCTAGGGGGACAGGAGAGACCCAGTACTTC
v_gene: TRBV6-5; abundance: -; j_gene: TRBJ2-7; d_gene: TRBD1; CDR3aa: CASTGRQGYEQYF; CDR3nt: TGTGCCAGCACAGGTCGACAGGGGTACGAGCAGTACTTC
v_gene: TRBV28; abundance: -; j_gene: TRBJ2-3; d_gene: TRBD1; CDR3aa: CAYAAGDRGRDTQYF; CDR3nt: TGTGCCTACGCGGCCGGCGACAGGGGACGAGATACGCAGTATTTT
v_gene: TRBV18; abundance: -; j_gene: TRBJ2-7; d_gene: -; CDR3aa: CASSPLSGALGEQYF; CDR3nt: TGTGCCAGCTCACCACTTTCAGGGGCCTTAGGGGAGCAGTACTTC
v_gene: TRBV5-1; abundance: -; j_gene: TRBJ2-7; d_gene: -; CDR3aa: CASSLESSRSLEQYF; CDR3nt: TGCGCCAGCAGCTTGGAATCTAGTCGCTCTCTCGAGCAGTACTTC
v_gene: TRBV5-1; abundance: -; j_gene: TRBJ2-2; d_gene: TRBD1; CDR3aa: CASSLGQGDPGELFF; CDR3nt: TGCGCCAGCAGCTTGGGCCAGGGGGACCCCGGGGAGCTGTTTTTT
v_gene: TRBV9; abundance: -; j_gene: TRBJ2-6; d_gene: -; CDR3aa: CASSRGDSGANVLTF; CDR3nt: TGTGCCAGCAGTAGAGGGGACTCTGGGGCCAACGTCCTGACTTTC
v_gene: TRBV18; abundance: -; j_gene: TRBJ1-1; d_gene: -; CDR3aa: CASSPPRGLGTEAFF; CDR3nt: TGTGCCAGCTCACCACCGAGGGGCCTGGGCACTGAAGCTTTCTTT
v_gene: TRBV5-1; abundance: -; j_gene: TRBJ2-5; d_gene: -; CDR3aa: CASSSEPAGQETQYF; CDR3nt: TGCGCCAGCAGCTCTGAGCCGGCAGGCCAAGAGACCCAGTACTTC